This TCR beta chain derives from a study of T cell repertoires in cytomegalovirus infection. Study background: Recently identified HLA-C-restricted CMV epitopes were used, and well-studied HLA-B-restricted CMV epitopes were used as well. Matching HLA type and CMV infection were both indicated by public TCR beta signatures. Study-wide results and caveats: Carriage of CMV together with the relevant HLA was identifiable through cumulative public TCR beta family frequency. There were HLA-C-restricted CMV-specific TCR beta clonotypes dominating the ex vivo response.

The germline V gene has CDR1 SSHAT and CDR2 FNYEAQ (reference sequence). This CDR3 has 14 amino acids. TCRdb re-called the reads with MiXCR, one entry per CDR3 protein. This table holds around 340,000 distinct CDR3 sequences, roughly 29% found once. This clonotype was counted at least ten times. The target antigen is unknown. Relative to the germline gene, one junction end is altered; a read error may explain this. The genes are TRBV7-7 and TRBJ2-1; D might be TRBD1 (6 bases). The material was cultured PBMCs, obtained from culture after CMV antigen stimulation. The sequence came from a human donor in good health (CMV status not recorded). Some clones in this sample may be carry-over from other donors' samples. The CDR3 loop is CASSLNHRAGEQFF. The CDR3 bases are TGTGCTAGCAGCTTAAACCACAGGGCGGGTGAGCAGTTCTTC. Looking up the rest from reference TRBV7-7 and TRBJ2-1 gives the full variable domain: GAGVSQSPRYKVTKRGQDVTLRCDPISSHATLYWYQQALGQGPEFLTYFNYEAQPDKSGLPSDRFSAERPEGSISTLTIQRTEQRDSAMYRCASSLNHRAGEQFFGPGTRLTVL.